Shown below are 20 T cell receptor beta chains from a single sample sequenced in a study of T cells in Graves' hyperthyroidism and ophthalmopathy. Amplified TCR beta CDR3 regions derived from RNA transcripts. First-round RT-PCR targeting the TCR CDR3 was performed with the HTBI primer set. From the multiplex PCR reads, TCRdb called clonotypes with MiXCR, one entry per CDR3 protein. The data contain 700,000 or so distinct CDR3 sequences, roughly 17% of them singletons. The sequencing input was blood. All receptors derive from a man aged 18-30 years with Graves' hyperthyroidism.

The chain recombines TRBV6-2 or TRBV6-3 with TRBJ2-1; D may be TRBD2 (6 bases). Deletions cut 5 bases from V and 8 bases from J, with 13 bases between. Per the germline V gene, CDR1 is MNHEY and CDR2 is SVGEGT. This CDR3 has 13 amino acids. CDR3 coding DNA: TGTGCCAGCAGTCTACGGGAGCCGCATGAGCAGTTCTTC. Protein: CASSLREPHEQFF.

There are many counts of this clonotype. The chain is built from TRBV5-1 and TRBJ2-1; TRBD1 might be the D (6 bases). V was cut by 2 bases and J by 4 bases, with 16 bases left in between. The CDR3 consists of 16 residues. Germline-derived CDR1 and CDR2 are SGHRS and YFSETQ. The CDR3 reads CASSFLGGIGYNEQFF. In DNA, the CDR3 is TGCGCCAGCAGCTTCCTAGGGGGAATAGGGTACAATGAGCAGTTCTTC.

This clonotype was seen a handful of times. V is TRBV5-6 and J is TRBJ2-4, with 10 positions matching TRBD1. CDR1 is SGHDT, CDR2 YYEEEE, per germline. V lost 3 bases, J lost 11 bases, and 5 bases stayed unmatched. The CDR3 has 13 residues. CDR3 in amino acids: CASSSGTGVVQYF. The CDR3 DNA reads as TGTGCCAGCAGCTCCGGGACAGGGGTTGTTCAGTACTTC.

The chain employs TRBV7-9 and TRBJ2-7, with 7 bases lining up with TRBD2. Germline V lookup: CDR1 SEHNR, CDR2 FQNEAQ (reference sequence). This CDR3 spans 16 amino acids. Trimming took 4 bases from V and 3 from J; bases not matched to a gene: 12. This CDR3 reads CASSSQQGRVFYEQYF. The CDR3 region has the DNA TGTGCCAGCAGCTCACAACAAGGGAGGGTCTTCTACGAGCAGTACTTC.

The chain recombines TRBV10-2 with TRBJ2-5; possibly TRBD1 for D (5 bases). V was shortened by 0 bases and J by 3 bases, with 8 bases between the two germline ends. The CDR3 runs 14 residues. Germline-derived CDR1 and CDR2 are WSHSY and SAAADI. As DNA, the CDR3 is TGCGCCAGCAGTGAGTCGAACAGGAAAGAGACCCAGTACTTC. Its protein is CASSESNRKETQYF.

The rearrangement uses TRBV15 and TRBJ2-7; 9 bases are shared with TRBD1. CDR3 size: 14 residues. The germline CDR1 and CDR2 sequences are LNHNV and YYDKDF (reference sequence). Trimming removed 9 bases from V and 7 bases from J; junction bases left unmatched: 13. CDR3 region: CATIRDRDVGEQYF. CDR3 bases: TGTGCCACTATCCGGGACAGGGATGTAGGAGAGCAGTACTTC.

This clonotype has only a few counts. The J gene is TRBJ2-1, the V gene TRBV12-3 or TRBV12-4; no definite D call. This CDR3 spans 12 amino acids. Deletions cut 3 bases from V and 9 bases from J, with 9 bases between. CDR3 residues: CASSFRAVEQFF. CDR3 in DNA: TGTGCCAGCAGTTTTAGGGCGGTTGAGCAGTTCTTC.

In its sample, this clonotype was seen many times. The rearrangement joins TRBV28 to TRBJ2-7; tentatively, D is TRBD2 (6 bases). In germline, CDR1 is MDHEN, CDR2 SYDVKM. The CDR3 runs 14 residues. V was trimmed by 5 bases and J by 0 bases, leaving 11 bases between them. The CDR3 DNA sequence: TGTGCCAGCAGTCCAGGGACTTACTCCTACGAGCAGTACTTC. Its protein product is CASSPGTYSYEQYF.

This clonotype was seen many times. This chain connects TRBV28 to TRBJ2-7, with TRBD2 as a possible D gene (5 bases). V lost 0 bases and J lost 7, with 10 bases in between. This CDR3 contains 13 residues. Germline loops: CDR1 MDHEN, CDR2 SYDVKM. The CDR3 region has the DNA TGTGCCAGCAGTTTATGGGCAGGAGGTGAGCAGTACTTC. Its translation: CASSLWAGGEQYF. Complete variable domain (other parts from reference TRBV28 and TRBJ2-7): DVKVTQSSRYLVKRTGEKVFLECVQDMDHENMFWYRQDPGLGLRLIYFSYDVKMKEKGDIPEGYSVSREKKERFSLILESASTNQTSMYLCASSLWAGGEQYFGPGTRLTVT.

There are many counts of this clonotype. The chain carries TRBV12-5 and TRBJ1-1, with 10 bases aligning to TRBD1. The CDR3 runs 17 residues. CDR1 and CDR2 from the germline V gene are LGHNT and FRNRAP. Trimming removed 2 bases from V and 2 bases from J; junction bases left unmatched: 8. CDR3: CASGLPPGDRGNTEAFF. The CDR3 DNA sequence: TGTGCTAGTGGTTTGCCCCCCGGGGACAGGGGAAACACTGAAGCTTTCTTT.

This clonotype was seen only a few times. This chain links TRBV4-1 with TRBJ1-4, with a possible D match to TRBD1 (5 bases). The CDR3 totals 14 residues. V lost 5 bases and J 6 bases, leaving 13 bases between the germline ends. CDR1 and CDR2 (germline): MGHRA, YSYEKL. For the CDR3, the DNA is TGCGCCAGCAGCGACGCCGGGACTCATGAAAAACTGTTTTTT. Translating it yields CASSDAGTHEKLFF.

This clonotype was seen more than once but under ten times. This chain links TRBV28 with TRBJ1-2; 12 bases match TRBD1. Germline values: CDR1 MDHEN, CDR2 SYDVKM. The trim removed 6 bases at V and 8 bases at J, leaving 7 bases unmatched. This CDR3 is 14 amino acids long. The CDR3 sequence is CASRGTGGRRGYTF. In nucleotides, the CDR3 is TGTGCCAGCAGGGGGACAGGGGGCCGGAGAGGCTACACCTTC.

This sequence joins TRBV7-9 and TRBJ2-7; TRBD1 is a possible D gene (5 bases). The CDR3 loop spans 17 amino acids. V dropped 4 bases and J dropped 2 bases, with 21 bases sitting between them. Germline V lookup: CDR1 SEHNR, CDR2 FQNEAQ (reference sequence). The chain's CDR3 is CASSWGVRYPSPYEQYF. CDR3 sequence (DNA): TGTGCCAGCAGCTGGGGCGTGAGGTACCCCTCCCCCTACGAGCAGTACTTC.

This clonotype was counted at least ten times. In DNA, the CDR3 is TGTGCCAGCAGTTTGGGACTAGCGGGAGTAGAGACCCAGTACTTC. Its translation: CASSLGLAGVETQYF. This chain connects TRBV7-9 to TRBJ2-5, with 14 bases that match TRBD2. This CDR3 has 15 amino acids. CDR1 and CDR2 (germline): SEHNR, FQNEAQ (reference sequence). After removal of 6 bases from V and 4 bases from J, the junction contained 4 bases not matched to a gene.

This clonotype was found a few times. This may come from a read error, since a much larger clone is one base off. The chain carries TRBV28 and TRBJ2-1; the match to TRBD2 covers 9 bases. With 2 bases clipped from V and 8 bases from J, the junction kept 13 bases outside the gene matches. This CDR3 is 17 amino acids long. Germline CDR1 is MDHEN and CDR2 is SYDVKM. The CDR3 DNA reads TGTGCCAGCAGTTTAGCAAGGGGTAGCGGGAGTGGGTATGAGCAGTTCTTC. Protein product: CASSLARGSGSGYEQFF.

The chain joins TRBV19 to TRBJ1-2; D might be TRBD1 (6 bases). This CDR3 is 13 amino acids long. In germline, CDR1 is LNHDA, CDR2 SQIVND (reference sequence). Trimming left V 10 bases short and J 6 bases short, with 18 bases between. In DNA, the CDR3 is TGTGCCACCACGGGGGGCCTCAAGGATGGCTACACCTTC. This encodes CATTGGLKDGYTF.

The V gene is TRBV19, the J gene TRBJ1-1; possibly TRBD1 for D (5 bases). CDR1 and CDR2 from the germline V gene are LNHDA and SQIVND (reference sequence). CDR3 size: 12 residues. V was shortened by 10 bases and J by 1 base, with 10 bases between the two germline ends. The CDR3 region has the DNA TGTGCCATTGGGGGACCGAACACTGAAGCTTTCTTT. Its protein product is CAIGGPNTEAFF.

This clonotype has at least ten counts. This rearrangement joins TRBV7-2 to TRBJ2-2; no clear D gene. The CDR3 covers 13 residues. Germline assignment: CDR1 SGHTA and CDR2 FQGNSA. V lost 1 base and J 12 bases, leaving 12 bases between the germline ends. The CDR3 protein is CASSLEWEGKLFF. The CDR3 nucleotides are TGTGCCAGCAGCTTAGAGTGGGAAGGCAAGCTGTTTTTT.

This clonotype was counted a single time. The gene calls are TRBV6-1 and TRBJ2-2; the match to TRBD1 covers 8 bases. This CDR3 has 14 amino acids. Germline CDR1 is MNHNS and CDR2 is SASEGT. Trimming at V came to 6 bases and at J to 4 bases, leaving 4 bases not matched to a gene. CDR3 DNA sequence: TGTGCCAGCAGCAACAGGGGGAGCACCGGGGAGCTGTTTTTT. As protein: CASSNRGSTGELFF.

The sample holds many counts of this clonotype. The chain employs TRBV30 and TRBJ2-1; perhaps D is TRBD1 or TRBD2 (5 bases each). From germline, CDR1 is GTSNPN and CDR2 SVGIG (reference sequence). The length of the CDR3 is 14 residues. The CDR3 region is CSGRRLGDYNEQFF. DNA of the CDR3: TGTTCGGGCCGACGATTGGGGGACTACAATGAGCAGTTCTTC.